The next 13 T cell receptor beta chains were all read from a single sample in a study of blood T cell repertoires in COVID-19. Measured with immunoSEQ multiplex PCR; TCRdb has only the in-frame clones, and not every one. The table has a few hundred thousand clones, approximately 86% seen once; the top ten hold roughly 2.1%. Sequenced material: peripheral blood. Receptors originate from a man aged 18 to 30 with active or convalescent COVID-19.

V is TRBV7-9 and J is TRBJ1-1; 7 bases line up with TRBD1. Trimming cost V 5 bases and J 4 bases; bases outside gene matches: 7. In germline, CDR1 is SEHNR, CDR2 FQNEAQ (reference sequence). This CDR3 is built from 14 residues. CDR3 sequence (DNA): TGTGCCAGCAGCCCCGGGACAGCAGGCACTGAAGCTTTCTTT. Protein product: CASSPGTAGTEAFF.

The gene calls are TRBV14 and TRBJ1-5; D not certain. Germline-derived CDR1 and CDR2 are SGHDN and FVKESK. This CDR3 has 13 residues. Trimming removed 0 bases at V and 4 bases at J, with 4 bases between. The CDR3 bases are TGTGCCAGCAGCCAAGACAGTAATCAGCCCCAGCATTTT. Amino acid sequence: CASSQDSNQPQHF.

The chain uses TRBV28 and TRBJ2-7, with a possible D match to TRBD2 (6 bases). V was cut by 5 bases and J by 3 bases, with 14 bases left in between. Germline values: CDR1 MDHEN, CDR2 SYDVKM. CDR3 size: 14 residues. The CDR3 spells CASSPQLGGYEQYF. The DNA for the CDR3 is TGTGCCAGCAGTCCCCAGTTGGGGGGCTACGAGCAGTACTTC.

The rearrangement uses TRBV28 and TRBJ2-7; 9 bases fit TRBD2. With V trimmed by 4 bases and J by 3 bases, 7 bases remained unmatched. The CDR3 totals 15 residues. The germline CDR1 and CDR2 sequences are MDHEN and SYDVKM. The CDR3 sequence: CASSSAAREGYEQYF. For the CDR3, the DNA is TGTGCCAGCAGTTCCGCGGCGCGGGAGGGCTACGAGCAGTACTTC. Filled out from reference TRBV28 and TRBJ2-7, the complete variable domain reads DVKVTQSSRYLVKRTGEKVFLECVQDMDHENMFWYRQDPGLGLRLIYFSYDVKMKEKGDIPEGYSVSREKKERFSLILESASTNQTSMYLCASSSAAREGYEQYFGPGTRLTVT.

The V call is TRBV18, the J call TRBJ1-1; 9 bases map to TRBD1. The CDR3 extends over 16 amino acids. Germline loops: CDR1 KGHSH, CDR2 LQKENI. Trimming took 2 bases from V and 0 from J; bases not matched to a gene: 4. CDR3 protein: CASSPGQGMMNTEAFF. As DNA, the CDR3 is TGTGCCAGCTCACCAGGACAGGGGATGATGAACACTGAAGCTTTCTTT. Filled out from reference TRBV18 and TRBJ1-1, the complete variable domain reads NAGVMQNPRHLVRRRGQEARLRCSPMKGHSHVYWYRQLPEEGLKFMVYLQKENIIDESGMPKERFSAEFPKEGPSILRIQQVVRGDSAAYFCASSPGQGMMNTEAFFGQGTRLTVV.

CDR3 nucleotides: TGTGCCAGCAGCGATGGGACAGGGACCTACGAGCAGTACTTC. It specifies CASSDGTGTYEQYF. The chain couples TRBV27 to TRBJ2-7; TRBD1 agrees at 9 bases. This CDR3 region has 14 residues. Germline loops: CDR1 MNHEY, CDR2 SMNVEV (reference sequence). The trim removed 6 bases at V and 2 bases at J, leaving 5 bases unmatched.

Note on this clone: Other DNA sequences within the sample encode an identical CDR3. The chain couples TRBV2 to TRBJ1-5; D is undetermined. Trimming stripped 5 bases from V and 0 bases from J, with 8 bases between. The germline gives CDR1 SNHLY, CDR2 FYNNEI. This CDR3 region has 14 residues. CDR3 protein: CASSRLNSNQPQHF. The CDR3 coding sequence is TGTGCCAGCAGTCGGTTGAATAGCAATCAGCCCCAGCATTTT.

V gene TRBV4-3 combines with J gene TRBJ2-1; TRBD2 aligns across 11 bases. Germline V gene sequence: CDR1 LGHNA, CDR2 YSLEER. Losses at the gene ends were 2 bases for V and 8 bases for J; bases not matched to a gene: 8. This CDR3 spans 16 amino acids. This CDR3 is CASSQWAGTSGYEQFF. The DNA of the CDR3 is TGCGCCAGCAGCCAATGGGCCGGGACTAGCGGCTATGAGCAGTTCTTC.

The chain is built from TRBV28 and TRBJ1-2; 7 bases line up with TRBD1. Germline CDR1 reads MDHEN; CDR2 reads SYDVKM. The CDR3 is 18 amino acids. Trimming took 4 bases from V and 5 from J; bases not matched to a gene: 19. Here the CDR3 DNA reads TGTGCCAGCAGTTACCGAGGGGGCCGGTCGGCTAGGGGTTATGGCTACACCTTC. Translation gives CASSYRGGRSARGYGYTF.

The chain uses TRBV4-1 and TRBJ1-1; maybe TRBD1 (6 bases). V was pared by 4 bases and J by 1 base, with 10 bases between. The CDR3 consists of 14 residues. Germline V gene lookup returns CDR1 MGHRA and CDR2 YSYEKL. CDR3 amino acids: CASSRLTGNTEAFF. CDR3 bases: TGCGCCAGCAGCCGCCTGACAGGGAACACTGAAGCTTTCTTT.

J is TRBJ2-2 and V is TRBV6-6; 12 nucleotides line up with TRBD2. This CDR3 is 18 amino acids long. The germline gives CDR1 MNHNY, CDR2 SVGAGI (reference sequence). Germline trimming cut 5 bases from V and 2 bases from J; bases unmatched to any gene: 9. CDR3 region: CASSLGLAGFVNTGELFF. In DNA, the CDR3 is TGTGCCAGCAGTCTTGGACTAGCGGGATTCGTCAACACCGGGGAGCTGTTTTTT.

The chain combines TRBV28 with TRBJ2-7, with D perhaps TRBD2 (5 bases). This CDR3 region has 15 residues. V was trimmed by 6 bases and J by 4 bases, leaving 19 bases between them. The germline V gene has CDR1 MDHEN and CDR2 SYDVKM. The chain's CDR3 is CASRPIPGSWYEQYF. CDR3 nucleotides: TGTGCCAGCAGACCCATCCCGGGGAGCTGGTACGAGCAGTACTTC.

The chain has TRBV6-5 and TRBJ1-4, with a weak D call TRBD1 (5 bases). Germline V gives CDR1 MNHEY, CDR2 SVGAGI. The V end lost 0 bases, the J end lost 10 bases, and 15 bases lay between the germline ends. The CDR3 has 15 residues. Here the CDR3 reads CASSYSAVRAGKLFF. The DNA for the CDR3 is TGTGCCAGCAGTTACTCCGCGGTCAGGGCTGGAAAACTGTTTTTT.